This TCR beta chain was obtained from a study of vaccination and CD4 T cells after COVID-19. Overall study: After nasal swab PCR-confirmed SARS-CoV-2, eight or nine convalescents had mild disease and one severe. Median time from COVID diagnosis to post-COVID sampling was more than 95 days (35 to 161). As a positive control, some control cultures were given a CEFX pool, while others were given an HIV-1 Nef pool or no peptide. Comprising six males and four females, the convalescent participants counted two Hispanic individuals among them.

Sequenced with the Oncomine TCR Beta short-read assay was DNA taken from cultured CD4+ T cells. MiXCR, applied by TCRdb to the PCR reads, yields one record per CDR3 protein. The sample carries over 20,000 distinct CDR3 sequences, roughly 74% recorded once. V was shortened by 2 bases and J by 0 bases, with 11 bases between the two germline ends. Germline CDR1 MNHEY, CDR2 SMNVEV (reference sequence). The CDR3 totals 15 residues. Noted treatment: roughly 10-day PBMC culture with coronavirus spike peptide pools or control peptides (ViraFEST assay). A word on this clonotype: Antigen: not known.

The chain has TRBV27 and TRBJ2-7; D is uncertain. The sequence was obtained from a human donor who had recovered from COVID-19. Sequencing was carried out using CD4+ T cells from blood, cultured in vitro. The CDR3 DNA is TGTGCCAGCAGTTTAGTAGGACCAAGCTCCTACGAGCAGTACTTC. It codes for CASSLVGPSSYEQYF.